The clone carrying this T cell receptor beta chain was seen ten or more times. What it binds is unknown. Deletions cut 1 base from V and 8 bases from J, with 11 bases between. This CDR3 comprises 13 residues. Looked up from germline, CDR1 is LGHDT and CDR2 is YNNKEL (reference sequence). These data come from a study of T cells in Graves' hyperthyroidism and ophthalmopathy. The investigators amplified TCR beta CDR3 regions from RNA transcripts. A set of HTBI primers served as the primers for a first-round RT-PCR of the TCR CDR3. TCRdb re-called the multiplex PCR reads with MiXCR, one entry per CDR3 protein. The sample includes about 290,000 distinct CDR3 sequences, roughly an eighth of them seen just once. Whole-study results and caveats: Among thyroid clonotypes expanded above 0.001, most also appeared in blood.

Newly diagnosed hyperthyroidism, duration under 2 months, in patients aged 18 to 65. Sequenced sample: blood. The receptor's source is a woman between 40 and 50 years old with Graves' hyperthyroidism. This sequence joins TRBV3-1 and TRBJ1-2, with a weak D call TRBD1 (6 bases). The CDR3 here is CASSQAMGGGYTF. Here the CDR3 DNA reads TGTGCCAGCAGCCAAGCTATGGGGGGCGGCTACACCTTC.